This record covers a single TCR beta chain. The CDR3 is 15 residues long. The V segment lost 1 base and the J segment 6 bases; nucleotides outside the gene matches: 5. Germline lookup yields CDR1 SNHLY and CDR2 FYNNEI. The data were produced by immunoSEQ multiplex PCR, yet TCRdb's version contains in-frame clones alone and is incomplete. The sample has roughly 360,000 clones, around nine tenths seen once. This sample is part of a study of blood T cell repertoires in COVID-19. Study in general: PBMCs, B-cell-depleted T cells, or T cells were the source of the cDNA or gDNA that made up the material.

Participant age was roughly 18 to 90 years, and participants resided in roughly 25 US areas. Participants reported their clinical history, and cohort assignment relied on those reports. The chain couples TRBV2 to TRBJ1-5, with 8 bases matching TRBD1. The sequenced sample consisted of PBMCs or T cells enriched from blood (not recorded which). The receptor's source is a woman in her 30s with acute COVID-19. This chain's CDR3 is CASSEGDRGGQPQHF. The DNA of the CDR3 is TGTGCCAGCAGTGAAGGTGACAGGGGAGGTCAGCCCCAGCATTTT.